The T cell receptor beta chain described here comes from a study of blood T cell repertoires in COVID-19. Study-wide background: Acute and convalescent COVID-19 specimens originated in the United States, Italy and Spain.

Trimming stripped 7 bases from V and 0 bases from J, with 25 bases between. The CDR3 is 18 amino acids. Germline CDR1 is SQVTM and CDR2 is ANQGSEA. In the original processing: Amplification with reference gene primers provided the estimates of nucleated cell counts. Repertoires were generated with immunoSEQ multiplex PCR, while TCRdb's copy carries only in-frame clones and drops some. That table is the source of V, J and clone size, and D and trimming were worked out from the DNA. The sample shows some 190,000 clones, around 82% of them seen only once. This clonotype originated in a woman older than 75 with active or convalescent COVID-19. This chain connects TRBV29-1 to TRBJ1-3, with D uncertain. Sequencing used peripheral blood. The CDR3 protein is CSATTPLRLTDSGNTIYF. CDR3 DNA sequence: TGCAGCGCTACGACTCCTCTCCGTTTGACCGACTCTGGAAACACCATATATTTT.